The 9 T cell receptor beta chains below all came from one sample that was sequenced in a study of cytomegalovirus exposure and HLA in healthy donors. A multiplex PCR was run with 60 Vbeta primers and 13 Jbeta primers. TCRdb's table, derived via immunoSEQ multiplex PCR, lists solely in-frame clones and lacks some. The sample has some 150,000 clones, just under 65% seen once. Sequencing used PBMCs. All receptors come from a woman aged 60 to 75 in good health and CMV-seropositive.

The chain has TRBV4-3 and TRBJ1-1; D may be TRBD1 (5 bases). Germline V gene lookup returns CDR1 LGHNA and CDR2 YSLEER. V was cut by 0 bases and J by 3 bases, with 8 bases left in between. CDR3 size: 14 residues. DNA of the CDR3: TGCGCCAGCAGCCAAGAGGGGGAGGACACTGAAGCTTTCTTT. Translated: CASSQEGEDTEAFF.

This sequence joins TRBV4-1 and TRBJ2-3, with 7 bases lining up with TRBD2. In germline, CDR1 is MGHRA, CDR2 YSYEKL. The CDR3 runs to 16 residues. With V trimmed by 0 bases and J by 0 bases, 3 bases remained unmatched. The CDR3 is CASSQEGAGSTDTQYF. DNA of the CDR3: TGCGCCAGCAGCCAAGAGGGAGCGGGGAGCACAGATACGCAGTATTTT.

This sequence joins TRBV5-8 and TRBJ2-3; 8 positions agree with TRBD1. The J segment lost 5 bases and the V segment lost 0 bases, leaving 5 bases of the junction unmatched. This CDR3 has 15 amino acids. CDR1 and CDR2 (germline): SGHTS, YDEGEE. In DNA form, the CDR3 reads TGTGCCAGCAGCTTGGGTGGACAGGGTGTAGATACGCAGTATTTT. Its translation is CASSLGGQGVDTQYF.

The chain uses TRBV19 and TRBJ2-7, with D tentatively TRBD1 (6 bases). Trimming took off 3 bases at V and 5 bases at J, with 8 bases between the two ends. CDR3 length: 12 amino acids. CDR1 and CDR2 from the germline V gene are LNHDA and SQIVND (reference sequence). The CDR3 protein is CASSIGGHEQYF. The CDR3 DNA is TGTGCCAGTAGTATTGGGGGCCACGAGCAGTACTTC.

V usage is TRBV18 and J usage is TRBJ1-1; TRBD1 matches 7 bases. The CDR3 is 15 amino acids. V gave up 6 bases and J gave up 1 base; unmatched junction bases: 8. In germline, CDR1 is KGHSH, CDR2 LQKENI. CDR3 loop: CASSEGRTGNTEAFF. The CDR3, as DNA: TGTGCCAGCTCCGAGGGGAGGACAGGGAACACTGAAGCTTTCTTT.

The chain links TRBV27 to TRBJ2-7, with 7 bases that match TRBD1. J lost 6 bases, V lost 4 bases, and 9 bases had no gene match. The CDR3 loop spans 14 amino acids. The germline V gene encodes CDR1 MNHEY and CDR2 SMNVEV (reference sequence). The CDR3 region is CASSYLGQAGEQYF. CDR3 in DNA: TGTGCCAGCAGTTACCTCGGACAGGCTGGCGAGCAGTACTTC.

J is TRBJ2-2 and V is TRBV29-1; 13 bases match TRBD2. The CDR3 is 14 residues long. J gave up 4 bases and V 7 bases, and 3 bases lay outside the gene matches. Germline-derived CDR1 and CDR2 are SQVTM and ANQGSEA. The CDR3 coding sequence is TGCAGCGGAAGACTAGCGGGAGGCACCGGGGAGCTGTTTTTT. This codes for CSGRLAGGTGELFF.

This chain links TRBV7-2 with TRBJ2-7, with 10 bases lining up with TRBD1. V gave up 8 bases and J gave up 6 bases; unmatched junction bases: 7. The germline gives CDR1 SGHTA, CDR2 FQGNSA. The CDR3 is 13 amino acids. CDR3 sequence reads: CASERDRGVEQYF. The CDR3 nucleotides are TGTGCCAGCGAAAGGGACAGGGGTGTCGAGCAGTACTTC.

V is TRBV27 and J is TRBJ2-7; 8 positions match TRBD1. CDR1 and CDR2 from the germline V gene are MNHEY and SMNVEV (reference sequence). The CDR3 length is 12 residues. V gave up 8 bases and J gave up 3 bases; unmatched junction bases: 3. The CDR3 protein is CASGTGNYEQYF. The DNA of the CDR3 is TGTGCCAGCGGGACAGGTAACTACGAGCAGTACTTC.